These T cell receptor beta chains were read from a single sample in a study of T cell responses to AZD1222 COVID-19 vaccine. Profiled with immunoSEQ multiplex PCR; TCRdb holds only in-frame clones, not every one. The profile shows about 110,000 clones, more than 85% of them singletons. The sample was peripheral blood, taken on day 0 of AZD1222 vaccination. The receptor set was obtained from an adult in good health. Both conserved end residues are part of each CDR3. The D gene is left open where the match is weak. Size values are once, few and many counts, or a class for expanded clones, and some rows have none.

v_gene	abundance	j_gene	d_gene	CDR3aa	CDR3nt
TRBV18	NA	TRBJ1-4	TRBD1	CASSLQGQGTNEKLFF	TGTGCCAGCTCACTACAGGGGCAGGGAACTAATGAAAAACTGTTTTTT
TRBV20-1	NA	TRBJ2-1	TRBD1	CSASGTANEQFF	TGCAGTGCTAGTGGGACAGCCAATGAGCAGTTCTTC
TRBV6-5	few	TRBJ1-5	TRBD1	CASRSTGGGNQPQHF	TGTGCCAGCAGATCGACAGGGGGCGGCAATCAGCCCCAGCATTTT
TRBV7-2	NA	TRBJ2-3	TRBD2	CASSSASGHSDTQYF	TGTGCCAGCAGCTCCGCTAGCGGGCATTCAGATACGCAGTATTTT
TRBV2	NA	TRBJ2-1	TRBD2	CASSVGTSGRNEQFF	TGTGCCAGCAGTGTAGGGACTAGCGGGAGGAATGAGCAGTTCTTC
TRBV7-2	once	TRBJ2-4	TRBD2	CASSSLTGGFKNIQYF	TGTGCCAGCAGCTCCCTAACGGGAGGCTTCAAAAACATTCAGTACTTC
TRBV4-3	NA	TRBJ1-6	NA	CASSQELAGSSYNSPLHF	TGCGCCAGCAGCCAAGAATTGGCCGGTAGCTCCTATAATTCACCCCTCCACTTT
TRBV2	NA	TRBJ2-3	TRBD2	CASMIGLAVTDTQYF	TGTGCCAGCATGATCGGACTAGCCGTCACAGATACGCAGTATTTT
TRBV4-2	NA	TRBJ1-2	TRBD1	CASSPPGQGAVGYTF	TGTGCCAGCAGCCCACCGGGACAGGGGGCCGTTGGCTACACCTTC
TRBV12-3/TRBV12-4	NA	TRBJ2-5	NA	CASSLNQGETQYF	TGTGCCAGCAGTTTAAATCAGGGGGAGACCCAGTACTTC
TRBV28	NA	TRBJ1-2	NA	CASSVPGKANYGYTF	TGTGCCAGCAGTGTCCCAGGTAAAGCTAACTATGGCTACACCTTC
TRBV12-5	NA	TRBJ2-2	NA	CASGSPHTGELFF	TGTGCTAGTGGTTCGCCGCACACCGGGGAGCTGTTTTTT
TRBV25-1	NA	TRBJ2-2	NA	CASSESVGTGELFF	TGTGCCAGCAGTGAATCTGTGGGCACCGGGGAGCTGTTTTTT
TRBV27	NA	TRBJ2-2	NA	CASSLTRQNTGELFF	TGTGCCAGCAGTTTAACACGGCAGAACACCGGGGAGCTGTTTTTT
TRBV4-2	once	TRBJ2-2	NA	CASSQVSGRAIGELFF	TGTGCCAGCAGCCAAGTTTCGGGCAGGGCTATCGGGGAGCTGTTTTTT
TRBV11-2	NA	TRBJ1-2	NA	CASSPQPGLPYGYTF	TGTGCCAGCAGCCCTCAACCGGGTCTACCCTATGGCTACACCTTC
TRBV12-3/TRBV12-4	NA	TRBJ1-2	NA	CASRKGMGGYTF	TGTGCCAGCAGGAAGGGGATGGGAGGCTACACCTTC
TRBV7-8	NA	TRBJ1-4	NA	CASMRGAYEKLFF	TGTGCCAGCATGCGGGGGGCGTATGAAAAACTGTTTTTT
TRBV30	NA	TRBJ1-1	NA	CAWSPEVRTEAFF	TGTGCCTGGAGTCCCGAAGTAAGGACTGAAGCTTTCTTT
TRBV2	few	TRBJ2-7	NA	CASSYSQEAPYEQYF	TGTGCCAGCAGCTACTCACAGGAGGCTCCCTACGAGCAGTACTTC
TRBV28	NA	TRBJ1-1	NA	CASSLVGTEAFF	TGTGCCAGCAGTTTGGTTGGCACTGAAGCTTTCTTT
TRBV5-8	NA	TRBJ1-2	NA	CASTQQGGRPYGYTF	TGTGCCAGCACCCAACAAGGGGGGCGGCCCTATGGCTACACCTTC
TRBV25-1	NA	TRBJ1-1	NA	CASSDLQGAEAFF	TGTGCCAGCAGTGATCTCCAGGGAGCTGAAGCTTTCTTT
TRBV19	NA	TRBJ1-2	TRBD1	CASQTDPGQYYGYTF	TGTGCCAGCCAGACAGACCCGGGACAGTACTATGGCTACACCTTC
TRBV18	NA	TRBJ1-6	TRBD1	CASSPGTDNSPLHF	TGTGCCAGCTCACCGGGGACAGATAATTCACCCCTCCACTTT
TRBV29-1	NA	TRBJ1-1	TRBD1	CSVAQGMNTEAFF	TGCAGCGTCGCACAGGGGATGAACACTGAAGCTTTCTTT
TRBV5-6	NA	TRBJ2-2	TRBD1	CASSRDRVATGELFF	TGTGCCAGCAGCCGGGACAGGGTTGCAACCGGGGAGCTGTTTTTT
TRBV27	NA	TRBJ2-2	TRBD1	CASSPGTGRTGELFF	TGTGCCAGCAGTCCTGGGACAGGGAGGACCGGGGAGCTGTTTTTT
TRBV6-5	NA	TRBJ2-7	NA	CASSYSISGSYEQYF	TGTGCCAGCAGTTACTCTATTAGCGGTTCCTACGAGCAGTACTTC
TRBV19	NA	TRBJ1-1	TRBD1	CASSRNRGVDTEAFF	TGTGCCAGTAGTAGGAACAGGGGTGTGGACACTGAAGCTTTCTTT
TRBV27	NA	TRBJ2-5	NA	CASSSRGETQYF	TGTGCCAGCAGTTCCCGTGGGGAGACCCAGTACTTC
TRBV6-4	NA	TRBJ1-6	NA	CASSDESSNSPLHF	TGTGCCAGCAGTGACGAGTCCTCCAATTCACCCCTCCACTTT
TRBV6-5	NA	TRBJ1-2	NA	CASTHLPPYYGYTF	TGTGCCAGCACTCACCTGCCCCCGTACTATGGCTACACCTTC
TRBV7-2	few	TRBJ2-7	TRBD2	CASSPGGYEQYF	TGTGCCAGCAGCCCGGGGGGGTACGAGCAGTACTTC
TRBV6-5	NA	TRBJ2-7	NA	CASRAIRDKSYEQYF	TGTGCCAGCAGGGCTATCCGGGACAAGTCCTACGAGCAGTACTTC
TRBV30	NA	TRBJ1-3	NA	CAWSVSLIQGSGNTIYF	TGTGCCTGGAGTGTATCCCTCATTCAGGGCTCTGGAAACACCATATATTTT
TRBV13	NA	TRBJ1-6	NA	CASSMGRANSPLHF	TGTGCCAGCAGCATGGGACGGGCGAATTCACCCCTCCACTTT
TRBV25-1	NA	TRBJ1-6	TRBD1	CASSRQGDGSPLHF	TGTGCCAGCAGTAGACAGGGGGATGGTTCACCCCTCCACTTT
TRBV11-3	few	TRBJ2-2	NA	CASYGGVWGSGTGELFF	TGTGCCAGCTATGGCGGGGTGTGGGGTAGTGGCACCGGGGAGCTGTTTTTT
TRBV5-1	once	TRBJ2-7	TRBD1	CASSFGTGKFFEQYF	TGCGCCAGCAGCTTTGGGACAGGGAAATTTTTTGAGCAGTACTTC
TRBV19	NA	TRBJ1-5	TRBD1	CASSMGGQGRLADQPQHF	TGTGCCAGTAGTATGGGGGGACAGGGGCGACTAGCGGATCAGCCCCAGCATTTT
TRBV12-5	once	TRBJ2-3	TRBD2	CASGLFETSVTDTQYF	TGTGCTAGTGGTTTGTTTGAGACTAGCGTCACAGATACGCAGTATTTT
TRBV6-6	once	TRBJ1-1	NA	CASSYLGQNTEAFF	TGTGCCAGCAGTTACTTGGGGCAGAACACTGAAGCTTTCTTT
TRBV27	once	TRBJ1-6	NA	CASSLSPTSSYNSPLHF	TGTGCCAGCAGTTTAAGCCCGACGAGCTCCTATAATTCACCCCTCCACTTT
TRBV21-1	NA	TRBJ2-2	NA	CASKQGPNTGELFF	TGTGCCAGCAAACAGGGGCCGAACACCGGGGAGCTGTTTTTT
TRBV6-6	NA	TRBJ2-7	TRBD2	CASSTSGISYEQYF	TGTGCCAGCAGTACTAGCGGGATCTCCTACGAGCAGTACTTC
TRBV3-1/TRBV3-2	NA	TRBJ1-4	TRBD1	CASSPGTGSQKLFF	TGTGCCAGCAGCCCCGGGACAGGGAGCCAAAAACTGTTTTTT
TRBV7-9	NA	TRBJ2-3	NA	CASSLWDGGADTQYF	TGTGCCAGCAGCCTCTGGGACGGCGGGGCAGATACGCAGTATTTT
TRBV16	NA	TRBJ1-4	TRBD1	CASSQNTGDREKLFF	TGTGCCAGCAGCCAGAACACAGGGGATCGGGAAAAACTGTTTTTT
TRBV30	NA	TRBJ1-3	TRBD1	CAWIDRGRGSGNTIYF	TGTGCCTGGATTGACAGGGGGCGCGGGTCTGGAAACACCATATATTTT
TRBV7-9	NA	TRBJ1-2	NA	CASRPDSSTLYGYTF	TGTGCCAGCAGGCCAGACAGCTCGACCCTCTATGGCTACACCTTC
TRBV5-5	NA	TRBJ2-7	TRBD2	CASSRSGGSFYEQYF	TGTGCCAGCAGCCGCTCGGGGGGATCCTTCTACGAGCAGTACTTC
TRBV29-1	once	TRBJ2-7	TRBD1	CSAGGQGASYEQYF	TGCAGCGCCGGAGGACAGGGGGCGTCCTACGAGCAGTACTTC
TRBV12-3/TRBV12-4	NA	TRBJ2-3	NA	CASSPTDTQYF	TGTGCCAGCAGTCCTACAGATACGCAGTATTTT
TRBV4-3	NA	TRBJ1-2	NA	CASSQVGTFYGYTF	TGCGCCAGCAGCCAAGTTGGGACATTCTATGGCTACACCTTC
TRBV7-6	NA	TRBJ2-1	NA	CASSLGSAAYNEQFF	TGTGCCAGCAGCTTAGGGTCGGCCGCCTACAATGAGCAGTTCTTC
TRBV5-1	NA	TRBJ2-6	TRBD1	CASSSGTGGTGANVLTF	TGCGCCAGCAGCTCCGGGACAGGGGGGACTGGGGCCAACGTCCTGACTTTC
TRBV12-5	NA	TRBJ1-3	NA	CASGPSQGSGNTIYF	TGTGCTAGTGGTCCCTCCCAGGGATCTGGAAACACCATATATTTT
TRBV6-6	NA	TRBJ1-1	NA	CASSYSQQTNTEAFF	TGTGCCAGCAGTTACTCGCAACAAACGAACACTGAAGCTTTCTTT